This T cell receptor beta chain stems from a study of blood T cell repertoires in COVID-19. About the research overall: Whether acute or convalescent, the COVID-19 samples came from the United States, Italy and Spain. T cells, B-cell-depleted T cells, or PBMCs supplied cDNA or gDNA.

This CDR3 is built from 14 residues. V was cut by 8 bases and J by 6 bases, with 17 bases left in between. Germline CDR1 and CDR2: SNHLY and FYNNEI. As originally analysed: How many nucleated cells were present was estimated from reference gene primer amplification. The assay was immunoSEQ multiplex PCR, and TCRdb's table has in-frame clones only and misses some. The DNA was the basis for D and trimming; V, J and clone size are from that table. The sample has approximately 230,000 clones; 87% are singletons. This clone was counted only a few times. This TCR was recovered from a man aged 18 to 35 with active or convalescent COVID-19. The chain combines TRBV2 with TRBJ1-5; D might be TRBD1 (6 bases). The sequenced material came from peripheral blood. The CDR3 coding sequence is TGTGCCAGCGGGACGACAGGCCTTTCTCAGCCCCAGCATTTT. This translates into CASGTTGLSQPQHF.